This TCR beta chain was captured in a study of Graves' ophthalmopathy and Graves' hyperthyroidism. Study overall: Where ophthalmopathy was absent within 18 months of follow-up, hyperthyroidism was stable.

The CDR3 is 13 amino acids. The V gene end was trimmed by 6 bases and the J gene end by 3 bases; junction bases not matched to a gene: 6. In germline, CDR1 is SQVTM, CDR2 ANQGSEA. In the case of this clonotype: Its antigen remains unknown.

Whole-study findings and limits: A classifier, a 13-signature model, separated ophthalmopathy from stable hyperthyroidism with approximately 88% sensitivity and about 83% specificity. Most expanded thyroid clonotypes above 0.001 frequency also appeared in blood. It was with 70.59% sensitivity and approximately 75% specificity that the model predicted ophthalmopathy progression.

Amplification of TCR beta CDR3 regions used RNA transcripts. Scientists carried out first-round RT-PCR using HTBI primers and then a second-round multiplex PCR. TCRdb passed the multiplex PCR reads through MiXCR, listing each CDR3 protein once. The profile shows around 1,000,000 distinct CDR3 sequences, roughly two fifths of them singletons. This receptor was identified in an adult man with Graves' hyperthyroidism. The chain combines TRBV29-1 with TRBJ1-2, with 8 bases fitting TRBD1. The specimen was peripheral blood or thyroid tissue (not recorded which). The CDR3 coding sequence is TGCAGCGTCACCTCGACAGGGGACTATGGCTACACCTTC. Its protein product is CSVTSTGDYGYTF.